The 32 T cell receptor beta chains presented below share a single source sample, sequenced in a study of OX40 agonist ivuxolimab in advanced cancers. Data came from immunoSEQ multiplex PCR; TCRdb stores just in-frame clones and leaves some out. Among more than 50,000 clones listed, approximately 90% were seen once. The specimen was CD4+ or CD8+ T cells sorted from blood, collected in a trial of the OX40 agonist ivuxolimab. These receptors originate from an adult with an advanced solid tumor such as melanoma, head and neck, liver or kidney cancer.

The chain combines TRBV2 with TRBJ1-2, with unresolved D. The CDR3 has 14 amino acids. V was clipped by 4 bases and J by 3 bases, with 12 bases between them. Germline-derived CDR1 and CDR2 are SNHLY and FYNNEI. CDR3 nucleotide sequence: TGTGCCAGCAGTGGTTACAGAGACCACTATGGCTACACCTTC. It yields the protein CASSGYRDHYGYTF.

This chain joins TRBV19 and TRBJ2-1, with 10 nucleotides matching TRBD2. Germline values: CDR1 LNHDA, CDR2 SQIVND (reference sequence). The CDR3 sequence is 15 residues long. V dropped 6 bases and J dropped 8; count of bases not matched to a gene: 10. This CDR3 reads CASSQLAGSTDEQFF. In DNA form, the CDR3 reads TGTGCCAGTAGCCAACTAGCGGGGTCGACGGATGAGCAGTTCTTC.

The V call is TRBV6-5, the J call TRBJ2-3, with a possible D match to TRBD1 (5 bases). The CDR3 is made up of 15 amino acids. Germline V gene lookup returns CDR1 MNHEY and CDR2 SVGAGI. V gave up 0 bases and J gave up 1 base, with 8 bases separating them. In nucleotides, the CDR3 is TGTGCCAGCAGTTACTCCCAGGGTGGCACAGATACGCAGTATTTT. Its protein is CASSYSQGGTDTQYF.

This chain uses TRBV5-8 with TRBJ2-3, with D possibly being TRBD2 (7 bases). CDR1 and CDR2 (germline): SGHTS, YDEGEE. The V gene lost 0 bases and the J gene lost 3 bases, with 14 bases spanning the gap. The CDR3 runs to 16 residues. The CDR3 sequence is CASSLAWGGGTDTQYF. The CDR3 DNA sequence: TGTGCCAGCAGCTTGGCCTGGGGGGGCGGGACAGATACGCAGTATTTT.

The rearrangement joins TRBV14 to TRBJ1-1, with D possibly TRBD1 on 6 matching bases. This CDR3 has 13 amino acids. V lost 5 bases to trimming and J lost 0 bases, with 7 bases between them. Germline V CDR1 and CDR2: SGHDN, FVKESK. As DNA, the CDR3 is TGTGCCAGCAGCTGGACAGTGAACACTGAAGCTTTCTTT. This codes for CASSWTVNTEAFF.

This chain joins TRBV5-4 and TRBJ2-5; D remains ambiguous. The CDR3 loop spans 13 amino acids. Germline CDR1 SGHNT, CDR2 YYREEE (reference sequence). Trimming removed 5 bases at V and 0 bases at J, with 8 bases between. The CDR3 spells CASSKSDQETQYF. DNA of the CDR3: TGTGCCAGCAGTAAAAGCGACCAAGAGACCCAGTACTTC. Full variable domain (outside the CDR3, taken from reference TRBV5-4 and TRBJ2-5): ETGVTQSPTHLIKTRGQQVTLRCSSQSGHNTVSWYQQALGQGPQFIFQYYREEENGRGNFPPRFSGLQFPNYSSELNVNALELDDSALYLCASSKSDQETQYFGPGTRLLVL.

V is TRBV9 and J is TRBJ2-5; D not resolved. V gave up 0 bases and J gave up 6 bases, with 9 bases separating them. This CDR3 comprises 13 residues. The germline V gene has CDR1 SGDLS and CDR2 YYNGEE. This CDR3 is CASSVGTEKTQYF. The CDR3 bases are TGTGCCAGCAGCGTAGGGACGGAAAAGACCCAGTACTTC.

The chain carries TRBV12-5 and TRBJ2-1; D uncertain. CDR1 is LGHNT, CDR2 FRNRAP, per germline. The V gene lost 6 bases and the J gene lost 5 bases, with 11 bases spanning the gap. The CDR3 contains 13 residues. The CDR3 bases are TGTGCTAGTGGGGCAGGAATAAACAATGAGCAGTTCTTC. This codes for CASGAGINNEQFF. Full variable domain (remainder filled in from reference TRBV12-5 and TRBJ2-1): DARVTQTPRHKVTEMGQEVTMRCQPILGHNTVFWYRQTMMQGLELLAYFRNRAPLDDSGMPKDRFSAEMPDATLATLKIQPSEPRDSAVYFCASGAGINNEQFFGPGTRLTVL.

The chain carries TRBV9 and TRBJ2-3; 9 bases match TRBD2. Germline-derived CDR1 and CDR2 are SGDLS and YYNGEE. V dropped 0 bases and J dropped 2; count of bases not matched to a gene: 4. The CDR3 covers 16 residues. The CDR3 loop reads CASSVDSGGPTDTQYF. CDR3 DNA: TGTGCCAGCAGCGTAGACAGCGGGGGGCCCACAGATACGCAGTATTTT.

The chain links TRBV6-5 to TRBJ2-3, with TRBD1 as a possible D gene (5 bases). Germline V gene lookup returns CDR1 MNHEY and CDR2 SVGAGI. CDR3 length: 14 amino acids. The V gene lost 6 bases and the J gene lost 7 bases, with 17 bases spanning the gap. CDR3 nucleotides: TGTGCCAGCAGAAAAACAGGCGCATCGAATACGCAGTATTTT. This sequence encodes CASRKTGASNTQYF.

V is TRBV4-1 and J is TRBJ2-5; D is tentatively TRBD1 or TRBD2 (5 bases each). Germline CDR1 is MGHRA and CDR2 is YSYEKL. CDR3 length: 13 residues. The V end was cut by 4 bases, the J end by 5 bases, with 11 bases between. DNA for the CDR3: TGCGCCAGCAGCCCCGGGACCCTTGAGACCCAGTACTTC. Protein product: CASSPGTLETQYF.

The J gene is TRBJ1-1, the V gene TRBV2; D not certain. In germline, CDR1 is SNHLY, CDR2 FYNNEI. Trimming left V 10 bases short and J 1 base short, with 7 bases between. CDR3 length equals 11 residues. CDR3 protein: CATVGNTEAFF. CDR3 bases: TGTGCCACGGTTGGGAACACTGAAGCTTTCTTT.

The chain carries TRBV11-3 and TRBJ1-1; D remains unclear. Trimming cost V 3 bases and J 3 bases, with 11 bases left between them. The germline V gene encodes CDR1 SGHNT and CDR2 YENEEA. The CDR3 consists of 14 residues. CDR3 sequence: CASSLAPDHTEAFF. Here the CDR3 DNA reads TGTGCCAGCAGCTTGGCGCCGGATCACACTGAAGCTTTCTTT. The whole variable domain, filled in from reference TRBV11-3 and TRBJ1-1, reads EAGVVQSPRYKIIEKKQPVAFWCNPISGHNTLYWYLQNLGQGPELLIRYENEEAVDDSQLPKDRFSAERLKGVDSTLKIQPAELGDSAVYLCASSLAPDHTEAFFGQGTRLTVV.

The DNA of the CDR3 is TGTGCCAGCAGCGACGGGACAGGGGGCTCCACCGGGGAGCTGTTTTTT. Translating it yields CASSDGTGGSTGELFF. This chain joins TRBV5-6 and TRBJ2-2, with 12 bases matching TRBD1. Germline V lookup: CDR1 SGHDT, CDR2 YYEEEE. After removal of 4 bases from V and 4 bases from J, the junction contained 5 bases not matched to a gene. The CDR3 consists of 16 residues.

The V call is TRBV29-1, the J call TRBJ1-4; D uncertain. CDR3 length: 11 amino acids. V was pared by 2 bases and J by 6 bases, with 4 bases between. CDR1 and CDR2 (germline): SQVTM, ANQGSEA. The CDR3 DNA is TGCAGCGTTGAAATATATGAAAAACTGTTTTTT. It codes for CSVEIYEKLFF.

This clone appeared once. The chain recombines TRBV27 with TRBJ2-7; D is ambiguous. This CDR3 is 12 amino acids long. The germline gives CDR1 MNHEY, CDR2 SMNVEV (reference sequence). Trimming took 0 bases from V and 7 from J, leaving 7 bases between them. For the CDR3, the DNA is TGTGCCAGCAGTTTATCCGGTGGGGAGCAGTACTTC. Its protein is CASSLSGGEQYF.

Note on this clone: Sequence at one end of the junction differs from germline and may be a read error. The chain recombines TRBV5-8 with TRBJ1-1; D is uncertain. The CDR3 extends over 15 amino acids. The V gene's germline CDR1 is SGHTS and CDR2 YDEGEE. The CDR3 reads CASSLVRGVNAEAFF. CDR3 DNA sequence: TGTGCCAGCAGTTTGGTTCGCGGGGTAAATGCTGAAGCTTTCTTT.

The genes are TRBV5-4 and TRBJ1-2; D call uncertain. The CDR3 has 14 amino acids. V was clipped by 2 bases and J by 2 bases, with 10 bases between them. Per the germline V gene, CDR1 is SGHNT and CDR2 is YYREEE (reference sequence). CDR3 region: CASSLVTANYGYTF. The CDR3 DNA reads as TGTGCCAGCAGCTTAGTTACAGCCAACTATGGCTACACCTTC.

The chain links TRBV10-2 to TRBJ1-1, with 9 positions matching TRBD1. V gave up 4 bases and J gave up 5 bases; unmatched junction bases: 5. CDR3 length equals 14 residues. Germline lookup yields CDR1 WSHSY and CDR2 SAAADI. The CDR3 spells CASSVQGAKTEAFF. CDR3 coding DNA: TGCGCCAGCAGTGTACAGGGGGCGAAGACTGAAGCTTTCTTT.

The rearrangement joins TRBV16 to TRBJ1-1; D gene unclear. Germline V lookup: CDR1 KGHSY, CDR2 FQNENV. There are 14 residues in the CDR3. Trimming took 5 bases from V and 3 from J, leaving 13 bases between them. The CDR3 coding sequence is TGTGCCAGCAGCGAGGGCGTGGGAGACACTGAAGCTTTCTTT. Translating gives CASSEGVGDTEAFF.

Only a few counts were recorded for this clone. The sample has other DNA sequences that encode this CDR3 too. The CDR3 region has the DNA TGCGCCAGCAGTAACGGGACAGGGTCTGGAAACACCATATATTTT. It encodes CASSNGTGSGNTIYF. This rearrangement joins TRBV5-1 to TRBJ1-3; 9 bases fit TRBD1. J was trimmed by 1 base and V by 5 bases; bases with no gene match: 4. Germline CDR1 reads SGHRS; CDR2 reads YFSETQ. This CDR3 comprises 15 residues.

V and J are TRBV5-5 and TRBJ2-1, with 8 bases aligning to TRBD2. The V gene's germline CDR1 is SGHKS and CDR2 YYEKEE (reference sequence). V was pared by 3 bases and J by 9 bases, with 8 bases of the junction left unmatched. The length of the CDR3 is 14 residues. CDR3 nucleotide sequence: TGTGCCAGCAGCTCCTCTGGCGGGGGGTTTGAGCAGTTCTTC. This gives the protein CASSSSGGGFEQFF.

The rearrangement joins TRBV5-1 to TRBJ2-2; a possible D gene is TRBD1 (5 bases). CDR3 length: 16 amino acids. Germline V lookup: CDR1 SGHRS, CDR2 YFSETQ. V was pared by 0 bases and J by 4 bases, with 13 bases between. The CDR3 DNA reads TGCGCCAGCAGCTTGGGGGGCCCCGCCGTCACCGGGGAGCTGTTTTTT. Translating it yields CASSLGGPAVTGELFF.

V usage is TRBV4-1 and J usage is TRBJ2-5; 7 nucleotides match TRBD2. The CDR3 totals 15 residues. After removal of 3 bases from V and 1 base from J, the junction contained 5 bases not matched to a gene. Looked up from germline, CDR1 is MGHRA and CDR2 is YSYEKL. The CDR3 bases are TGCGCCAGCAGCCAGGAAGCGGGGCCCCAAGAGACCCAGTACTTC. Its translation: CASSQEAGPQETQYF.

The table lists this clone with a count of one. The chain recombines TRBV15 with TRBJ1-1; D ambiguous. In germline, CDR1 is LNHNV, CDR2 YYDKDF (reference sequence). Trimming cost V 0 bases and J 1 base, with 6 bases left between them. The CDR3 length is 14 residues. Here the CDR3 DNA reads TGTGCCACCAGCAGAGAATTCCAGAACACTGAAGCTTTCTTT. Its protein is CATSREFQNTEAFF.

This chain links TRBV27 with TRBJ1-6; D is uncertain. Looked up from germline, CDR1 is MNHEY and CDR2 is SMNVEV (reference sequence). The CDR3 contains 16 residues. V was shortened by 3 bases and J by 1 base, with 10 bases between the two germline ends. CDR3 in amino acids: CASSLMGGSYNSPLHF. The CDR3 DNA sequence: TGTGCCAGCAGTTTGATGGGAGGATCCTATAATTCACCCCTCCACTTT.

The CDR3 is CASSHRGTSGPTDTQYF. The CDR3 bases are TGTGCCAGCAGTCATAGAGGGACTAGCGGACCCACAGATACGCAGTATTTT. The rearrangement links TRBV27 to TRBJ2-3; the match to TRBD2 covers 11 bases. Germline V gene data show CDR1 as MNHEY and CDR2 as SMNVEV (reference sequence). The CDR3 loop spans 17 amino acids. J was trimmed by 2 bases and V by 5 bases; bases with no gene match: 9.

V is TRBV7-8 and J is TRBJ1-3; possibly TRBD1 for D (6 bases). Trimming removed 9 bases from V and 1 base from J, with 13 bases in between. The CDR3 consists of 14 residues. The germline V gene encodes CDR1 SGHVS and CDR2 FQNEAQ. The CDR3 loop is CASCRGSSGNTIYF. The CDR3 DNA reads as TGTGCCAGTTGTAGGGGGTCTTCTGGAAACACCATATATTTT.

The chain carries TRBV19 and TRBJ2-5; 9 nucleotides agree with TRBD2. CDR1 and CDR2 (germline): LNHDA, SQIVND (reference sequence). This CDR3 is built from 18 residues. V trimming: 1 base; J trimming: 0 bases; junction bases outside the gene matches: 9. CDR3 loop: CASSIAASGTLYQETQYF. The CDR3 nucleotides read TGTGCCAGTAGTATAGCGGCTAGCGGGACCCTGTACCAAGAGACCCAGTACTTC.

J is TRBJ1-2 and V is TRBV5-7; D gene unclear. TRBV5-7 is labeled an ORF, and its function is uncertain. The CDR3 covers 13 residues. The V end lost 3 bases, the J end lost 8 bases, and 14 bases lay between the germline ends. CDR3 nucleotide sequence: TGTGCCAGCAGCTCCGTAAGATGTTGGGGCTACACCTTC. It is translated as CASSSVRCWGYTF.

This clone was seen once. The rearrangement joins TRBV29-1 to TRBJ1-1; D may be TRBD1 (5 bases). The CDR3 has 12 amino acids. The V gene's germline CDR1 is SQVTM and CDR2 ANQGSEA. V lost 4 bases and J lost 1, with 7 bases in between. Written as DNA, the CDR3 is TGCAGCGTTGTAGGACAGAACACTGAAGCTTTCTTT. This gives the protein CSVVGQNTEAFF.

The chain joins TRBV28 to TRBJ2-7; 7 nucleotides match TRBD2. Trimming cost V 3 bases and J 7 bases; bases outside gene matches: 9. The CDR3 has 14 amino acids. Germline-derived CDR1 and CDR2 are MDHEN and SYDVKM. In DNA form, the CDR3 reads TGTGCCAGCAGTTTTAATCAGTACGGGAGGGAGCAGTACTTC. As protein: CASSFNQYGREQYF.